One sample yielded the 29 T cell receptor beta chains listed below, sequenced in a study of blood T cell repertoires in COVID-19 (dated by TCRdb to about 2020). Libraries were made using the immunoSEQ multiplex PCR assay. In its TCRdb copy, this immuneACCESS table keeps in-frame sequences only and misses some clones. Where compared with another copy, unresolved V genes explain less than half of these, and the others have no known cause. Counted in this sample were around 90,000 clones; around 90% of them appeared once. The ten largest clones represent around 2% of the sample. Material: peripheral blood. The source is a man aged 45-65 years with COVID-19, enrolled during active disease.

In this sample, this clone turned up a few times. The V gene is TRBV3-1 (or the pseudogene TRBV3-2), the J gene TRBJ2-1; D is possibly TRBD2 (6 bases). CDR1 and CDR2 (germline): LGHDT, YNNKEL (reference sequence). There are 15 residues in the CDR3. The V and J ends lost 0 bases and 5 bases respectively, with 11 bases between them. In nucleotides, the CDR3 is TGTGCCAGCAGCCAAGATGGAGGGGTTAACAATGAGCAGTTCTTC. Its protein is CASSQDGGVNNEQFF.

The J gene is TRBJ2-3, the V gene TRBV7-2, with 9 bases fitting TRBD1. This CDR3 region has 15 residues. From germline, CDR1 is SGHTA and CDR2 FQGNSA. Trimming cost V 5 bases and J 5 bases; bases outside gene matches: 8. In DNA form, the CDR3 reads TGTGCCAGCAGCCTTAACAGGGGGCAAGGAGATACGCAGTATTTT. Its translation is CASSLNRGQGDTQYF. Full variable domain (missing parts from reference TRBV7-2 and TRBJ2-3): GAGVSQSPSNKVTEKGKDVELRCDPISGHTALYWYRQSLGQGLEFLIYFQGNSAPDKSGLPSDRFSAERTGGSVSTLTIQRTQQEDSAVYLCASSLNRGQGDTQYFGPGTRLTVL.

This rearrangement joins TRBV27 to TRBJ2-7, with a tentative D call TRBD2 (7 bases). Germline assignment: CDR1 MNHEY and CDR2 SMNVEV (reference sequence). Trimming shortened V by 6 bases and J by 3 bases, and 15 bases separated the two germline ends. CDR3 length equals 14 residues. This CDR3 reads CASSVGGGHYEQYF. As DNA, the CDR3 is TGTGCCAGCAGCGTAGGGGGGGGGCACTACGAGCAGTACTTC.

CDR3 DNA sequence: TGTGCCAGCAGCTTCGGGTCTCTGAGCTCCTACAATGAGCAGTTCTTC. Protein: CASSFGSLSSYNEQFF. The genes are TRBV7-3 and TRBJ2-1; no clear D gene. In germline, CDR1 is SGHTA, CDR2 FQGTGA. CDR3 length: 16 amino acids. Trimming removed 3 bases from V and 0 bases from J, with 12 bases in between.

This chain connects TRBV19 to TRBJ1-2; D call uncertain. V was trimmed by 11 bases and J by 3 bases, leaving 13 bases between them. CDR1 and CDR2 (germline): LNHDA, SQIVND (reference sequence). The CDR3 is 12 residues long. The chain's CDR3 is CAQKPVHYGYTF. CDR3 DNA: TGTGCCCAAAAACCGGTCCACTATGGCTACACCTTC.

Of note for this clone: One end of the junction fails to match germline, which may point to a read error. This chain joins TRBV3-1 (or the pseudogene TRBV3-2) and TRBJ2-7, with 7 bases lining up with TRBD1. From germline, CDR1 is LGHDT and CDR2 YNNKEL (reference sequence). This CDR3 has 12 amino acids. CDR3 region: CASSTRQGNLHF. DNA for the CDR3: TGTGCCAGCAGCACGAGACAGGGAAACTTGCACTTC.

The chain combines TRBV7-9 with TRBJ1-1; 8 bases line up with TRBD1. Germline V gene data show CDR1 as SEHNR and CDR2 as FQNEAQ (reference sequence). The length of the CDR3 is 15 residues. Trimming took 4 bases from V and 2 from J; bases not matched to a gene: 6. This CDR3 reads CASSWGTGTNTEAFF. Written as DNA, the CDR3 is TGTGCCAGCAGCTGGGGGACAGGTACCAACACTGAAGCTTTCTTT.

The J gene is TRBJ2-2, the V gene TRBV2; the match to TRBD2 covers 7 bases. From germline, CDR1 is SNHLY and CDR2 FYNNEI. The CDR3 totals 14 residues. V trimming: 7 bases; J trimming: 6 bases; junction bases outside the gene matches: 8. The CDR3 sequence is CASISGGVPGELFF. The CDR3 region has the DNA TGTGCCAGCATCTCTGGGGGGGTTCCCGGGGAGCTGTTTTTT.

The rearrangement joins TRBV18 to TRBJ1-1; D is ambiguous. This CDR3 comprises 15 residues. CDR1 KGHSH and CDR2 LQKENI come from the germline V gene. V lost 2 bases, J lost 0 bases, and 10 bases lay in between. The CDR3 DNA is TGTGCCAGCTCACCAGGGAGACCCTTGAACACTGAAGCTTTCTTT. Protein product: CASSPGRPLNTEAFF.

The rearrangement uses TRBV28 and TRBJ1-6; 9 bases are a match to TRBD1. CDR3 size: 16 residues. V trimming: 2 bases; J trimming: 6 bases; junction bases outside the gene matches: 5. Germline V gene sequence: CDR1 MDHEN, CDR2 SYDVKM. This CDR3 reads CASSLQTGGVNSPLHF. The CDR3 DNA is TGTGCCAGCAGTTTACAGACAGGGGGTGTTAATTCACCCCTCCACTTT. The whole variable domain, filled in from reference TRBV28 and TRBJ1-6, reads DVKVTQSSRYLVKRTGEKVFLECVQDMDHENMFWYRQDPGLGLRLIYFSYDVKMKEKGDIPEGYSVSREKKERFSLILESASTNQTSMYLCASSLQTGGVNSPLHFGNGTRLTVT.

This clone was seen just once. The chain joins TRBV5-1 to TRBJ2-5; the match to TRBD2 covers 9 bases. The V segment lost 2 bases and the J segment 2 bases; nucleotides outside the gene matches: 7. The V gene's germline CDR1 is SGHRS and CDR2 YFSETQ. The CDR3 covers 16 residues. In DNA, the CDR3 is TGCGCCAGCAGCTTCGCGGGGGGGCGATCACAAGAGACCCAGTACTTC. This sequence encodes CASSFAGGRSQETQYF.

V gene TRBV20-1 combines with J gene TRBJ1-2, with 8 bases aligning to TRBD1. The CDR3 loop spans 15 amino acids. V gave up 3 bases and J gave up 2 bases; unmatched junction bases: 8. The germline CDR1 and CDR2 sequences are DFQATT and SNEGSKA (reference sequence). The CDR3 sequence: CSASPFDRGNYGYTF. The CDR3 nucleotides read TGCAGTGCTAGTCCGTTTGACAGGGGAAACTATGGCTACACCTTC.

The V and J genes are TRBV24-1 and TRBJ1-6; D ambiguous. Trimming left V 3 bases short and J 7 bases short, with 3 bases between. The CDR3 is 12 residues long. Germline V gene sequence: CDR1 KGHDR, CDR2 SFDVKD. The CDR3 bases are TGTGCCACCAGTGATCCAAATTCACCCCTCCACTTT. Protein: CATSDPNSPLHF.

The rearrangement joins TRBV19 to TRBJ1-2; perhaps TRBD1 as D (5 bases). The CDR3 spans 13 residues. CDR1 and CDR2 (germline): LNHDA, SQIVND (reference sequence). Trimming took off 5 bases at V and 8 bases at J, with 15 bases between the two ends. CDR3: CASSGWQGGGYTF. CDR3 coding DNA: TGTGCCAGTAGTGGGTGGCAGGGTGGCGGCTACACCTTC.

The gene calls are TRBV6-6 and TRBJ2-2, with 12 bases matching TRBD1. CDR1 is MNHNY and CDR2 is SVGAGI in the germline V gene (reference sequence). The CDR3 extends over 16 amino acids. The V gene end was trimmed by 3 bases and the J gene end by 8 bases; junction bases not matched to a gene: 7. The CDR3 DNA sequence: TGTGCCAGCAGTTATCCAGGGACAGGGGGCTTTGGGGAGCTGTTTTTT. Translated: CASSYPGTGGFGELFF.

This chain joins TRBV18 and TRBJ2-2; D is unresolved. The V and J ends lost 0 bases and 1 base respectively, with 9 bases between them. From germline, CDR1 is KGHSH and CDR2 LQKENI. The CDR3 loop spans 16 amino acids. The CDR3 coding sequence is TGTGCCAGCTCACCACCTCTACTGAGGAACACCGGGGAGCTGTTTTTT. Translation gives CASSPPLLRNTGELFF.

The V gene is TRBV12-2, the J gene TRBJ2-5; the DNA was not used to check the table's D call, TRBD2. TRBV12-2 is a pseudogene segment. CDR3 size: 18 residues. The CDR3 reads CASRLEGLAGALQETQYF. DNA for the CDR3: TGTGCAAGTCGCTTAGAGGGACTAGCGGGGGCCCTCCAAGAGACCCAGTACTTC.

The CDR3 bases are TGTGCCAGTAGTATCACGGCGGTCGATCAGCCCCAGCATTTT. Its protein is CASSITAVDQPQHF. J is TRBJ1-5 and V is TRBV19; D uncertain. Looked up from germline, CDR1 is LNHDA and CDR2 is SQIVND (reference sequence). Trimming left V 3 bases short and J 5 bases short, with 11 bases between. The CDR3 runs to 14 residues.

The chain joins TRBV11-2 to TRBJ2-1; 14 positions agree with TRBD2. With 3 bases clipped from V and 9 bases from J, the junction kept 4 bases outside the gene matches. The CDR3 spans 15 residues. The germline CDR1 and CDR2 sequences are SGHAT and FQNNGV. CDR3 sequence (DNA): TGTGCCAGCAGCTTGACTAGCGGGGGGGCCAGTGAGCAGTTCTTC. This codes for CASSLTSGGASEQFF.

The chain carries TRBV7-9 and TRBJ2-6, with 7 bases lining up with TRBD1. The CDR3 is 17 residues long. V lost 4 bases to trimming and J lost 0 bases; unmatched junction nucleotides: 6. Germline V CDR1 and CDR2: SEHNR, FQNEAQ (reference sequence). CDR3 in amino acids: CASSSGGAISGANVLTF. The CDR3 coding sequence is TGTGCCAGCAGCTCAGGGGGTGCTATCTCTGGGGCCAACGTCCTGACTTTC. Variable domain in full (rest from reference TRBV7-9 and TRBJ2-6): DTGVSQNPRHKITKRGQNVTFRCDPISEHNRLYWYRQTLGQGPEFLTYFQNEAQLEKSRLLSDRFSAERPKGSFSTLEIQRTEQGDSAMYLCASSSGGAISGANVLTFGAGSRLTVL.

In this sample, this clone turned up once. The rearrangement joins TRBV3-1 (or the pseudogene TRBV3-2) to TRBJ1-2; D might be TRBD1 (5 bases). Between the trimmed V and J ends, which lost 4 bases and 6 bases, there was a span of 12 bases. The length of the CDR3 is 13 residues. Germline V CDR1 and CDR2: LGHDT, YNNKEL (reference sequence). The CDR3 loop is CASSPEGWDGYTF. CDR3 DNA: TGTGCCAGCAGCCCGGAGGGGTGGGATGGCTACACCTTC.

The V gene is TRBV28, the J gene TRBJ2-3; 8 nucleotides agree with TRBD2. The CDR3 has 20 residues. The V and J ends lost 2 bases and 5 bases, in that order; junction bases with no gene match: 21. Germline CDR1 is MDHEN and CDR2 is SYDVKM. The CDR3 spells CASSLEGPWSSGGFGDTQYF. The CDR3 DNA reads TGTGCCAGCAGTTTAGAGGGGCCCTGGTCGAGCGGGGGATTTGGAGATACGCAGTATTTT.

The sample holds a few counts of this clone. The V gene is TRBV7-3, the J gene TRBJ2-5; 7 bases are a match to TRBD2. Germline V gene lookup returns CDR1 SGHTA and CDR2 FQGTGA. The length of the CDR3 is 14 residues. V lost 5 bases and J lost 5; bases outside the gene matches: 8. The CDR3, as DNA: TGTGCCAGCAGCCCTAGCGGCCTGGGGGAGACCCAGTACTTC. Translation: CASSPSGLGETQYF. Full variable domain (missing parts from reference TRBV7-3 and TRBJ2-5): GAGVSQTPSNKVTEKGKYVELRCDPISGHTALYWYRQSLGQGPEFLIYFQGTGAADDSGLPNDRFFAVRPEGSVSTLKIQRTERGDSAVYLCASSPSGLGETQYFGPGTRLLVL.

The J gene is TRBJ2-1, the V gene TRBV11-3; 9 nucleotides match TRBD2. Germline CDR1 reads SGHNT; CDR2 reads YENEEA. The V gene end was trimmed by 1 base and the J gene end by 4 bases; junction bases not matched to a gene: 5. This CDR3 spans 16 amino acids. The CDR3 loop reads CASSLAGGGAYNEQFF. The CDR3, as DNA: TGTGCCAGCAGCTTAGCAGGCGGGGGGGCGTACAATGAGCAGTTCTTC.

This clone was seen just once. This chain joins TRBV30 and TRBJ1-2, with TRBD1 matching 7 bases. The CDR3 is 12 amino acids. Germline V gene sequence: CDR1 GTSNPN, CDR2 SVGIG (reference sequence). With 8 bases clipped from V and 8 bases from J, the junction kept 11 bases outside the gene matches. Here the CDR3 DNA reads TGTGCCGAGAAGGGGGCAGGGTCGGGCTACACCTTC. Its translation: CAEKGAGSGYTF. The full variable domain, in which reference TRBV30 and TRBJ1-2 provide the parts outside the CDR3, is SQTIHQWPATLVQPVGSPLSLECTVEGTSNPNLYWYRQAAGRGLQLLFYSVGIGQISSEVPQNLSASRPQDRQFILSSKKLLLSDSGFYLCAEKGAGSGYTFGSGTRLTVV.

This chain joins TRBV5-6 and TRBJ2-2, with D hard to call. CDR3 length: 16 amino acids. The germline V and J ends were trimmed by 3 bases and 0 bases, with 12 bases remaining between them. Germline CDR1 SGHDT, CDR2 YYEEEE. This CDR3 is CASSSLARANTGELFF. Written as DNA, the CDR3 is TGTGCCAGCAGCTCCTTGGCCCGGGCGAACACCGGGGAGCTGTTTTTT.

The CDR3 loop reads CASSPWTGLNTEAFF. CDR3 DNA: TGTGCCAGCAGCCCGTGGACAGGGCTGAACACTGAAGCTTTCTTT. V and J are TRBV9 and TRBJ1-1; 8 positions match TRBD1. The CDR3 extends over 15 amino acids. CDR1 is SGDLS and CDR2 is YYNGEE in the germline V gene. Trimming removed 4 bases from V and 0 bases from J; junction bases left unmatched: 5.

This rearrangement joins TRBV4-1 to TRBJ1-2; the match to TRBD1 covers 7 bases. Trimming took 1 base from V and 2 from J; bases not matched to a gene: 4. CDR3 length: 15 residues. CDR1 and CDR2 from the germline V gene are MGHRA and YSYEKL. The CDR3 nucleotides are TGCGCCAGCAGCCAAGGATCACAGGGGAACTATGGCTACACCTTC. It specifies CASSQGSQGNYGYTF.

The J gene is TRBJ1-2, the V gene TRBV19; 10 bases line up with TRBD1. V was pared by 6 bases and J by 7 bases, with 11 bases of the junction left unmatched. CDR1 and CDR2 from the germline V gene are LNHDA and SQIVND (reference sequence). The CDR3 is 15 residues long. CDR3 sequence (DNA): TGTGCCAGTAGATTTCCGGGACAGGGGATCGGTGGCTACACCTTC. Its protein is CASRFPGQGIGGYTF.